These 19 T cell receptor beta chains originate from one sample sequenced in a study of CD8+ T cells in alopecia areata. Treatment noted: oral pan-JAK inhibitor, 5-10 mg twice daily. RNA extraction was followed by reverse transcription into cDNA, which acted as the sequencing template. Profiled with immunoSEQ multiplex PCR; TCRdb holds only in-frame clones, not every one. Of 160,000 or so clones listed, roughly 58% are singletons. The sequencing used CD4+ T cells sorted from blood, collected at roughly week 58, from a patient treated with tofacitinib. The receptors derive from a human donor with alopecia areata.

The CDR3 DNA reads TGTGCCAGCAGCTTGTGGGTAGTAGCCGATACGCAGTATTTT. This codes for CASSLWVVADTQYF. The chain employs TRBV5-6 and TRBJ2-3; D gene ambiguous. V lost 1 base and J 6 bases, leaving 12 bases between the germline ends. The length of the CDR3 is 14 residues. CDR1 and CDR2 (germline): SGHDT, YYEEEE. The variable domain in full, with the rest retrieved from reference TRBV5-6 and TRBJ2-3, is DAGVTQSPTHLIKTRGQQVTLRCSPKSGHDTVSWYQQALGQGPQFIFQYYEEEERQRGNFPDRFSGHQFPNYSSELNVNALLLGDSALYLCASSLWVVADTQYFGPGTRLTVL.

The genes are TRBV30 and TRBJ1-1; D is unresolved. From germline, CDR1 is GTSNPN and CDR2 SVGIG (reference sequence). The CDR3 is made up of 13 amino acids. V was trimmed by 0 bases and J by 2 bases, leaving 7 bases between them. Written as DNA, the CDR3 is TGTGCCTGGAGTGTCGTGTCCAACACTGAAGCTTTCTTT. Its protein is CAWSVVSNTEAFF.

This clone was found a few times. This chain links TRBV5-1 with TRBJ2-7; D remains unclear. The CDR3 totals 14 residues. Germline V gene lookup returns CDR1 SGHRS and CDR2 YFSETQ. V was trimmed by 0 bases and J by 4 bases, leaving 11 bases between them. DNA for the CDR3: TGCGCCAGCAGCTTGGAGGCGATCCAATACGAGCAGTACTTC. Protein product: CASSLEAIQYEQYF.

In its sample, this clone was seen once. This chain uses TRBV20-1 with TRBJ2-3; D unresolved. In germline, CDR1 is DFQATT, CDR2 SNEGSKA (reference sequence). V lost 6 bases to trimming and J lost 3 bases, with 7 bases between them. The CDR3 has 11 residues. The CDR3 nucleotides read TGCAGTGCAGTTAAAACAGATACGCAGTATTTT. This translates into CSAVKTDTQYF.

The CDR3 here is CSVEGRLQETQYF. The CDR3 nucleotides read TGCAGCGTTGAGGGACGGCTACAAGAGACCCAGTACTTC. The chain is built from TRBV29-1 and TRBJ2-5; D tentatively fits TRBD1 or TRBD2 (5 bases each). The CDR3 length is 13 residues. Germline assignment: CDR1 SQVTM and CDR2 ANQGSEA. With 3 bases removed from V and 2 bases from J, the gap between germline ends came to 10 bases.

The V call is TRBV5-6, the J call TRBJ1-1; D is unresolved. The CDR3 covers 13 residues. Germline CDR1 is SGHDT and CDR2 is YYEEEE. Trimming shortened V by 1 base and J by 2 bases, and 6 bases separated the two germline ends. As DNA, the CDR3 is TGTGCCAGCAGCTTGATCCTTAACACTGAAGCTTTCTTT. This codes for CASSLILNTEAFF. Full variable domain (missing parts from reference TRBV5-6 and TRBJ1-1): DAGVTQSPTHLIKTRGQQVTLRCSPKSGHDTVSWYQQALGQGPQFIFQYYEEEERQRGNFPDRFSGHQFPNYSSELNVNALLLGDSALYLCASSLILNTEAFFGQGTRLTVV.

The CDR3, as DNA: TGTGCCTGGAGTGCGCTGAGTCTGAACACCGGGGAGCTGTTTTTT. This encodes CAWSALSLNTGELFF. The chain combines TRBV30 with TRBJ2-2; D is unclear. The germline V gene encodes CDR1 GTSNPN and CDR2 SVGIG (reference sequence). This CDR3 is 15 amino acids long. The germline V and J ends were trimmed by 1 base and 1 base, with 10 bases remaining between them. The full variable domain, in which reference TRBV30 and TRBJ2-2 provide the parts outside the CDR3, is SQTIHQWPATLVQPVGSPLSLECTVEGTSNPNLYWYRQAAGRGLQLLFYSVGIGQISSEVPQNLSASRPQDRQFILSSKKLLLSDSGFYLCAWSALSLNTGELFFGEGSRLTVL.

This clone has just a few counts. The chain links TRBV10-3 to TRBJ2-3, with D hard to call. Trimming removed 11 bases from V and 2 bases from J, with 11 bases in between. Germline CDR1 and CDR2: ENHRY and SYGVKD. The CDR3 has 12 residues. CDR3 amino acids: CALADDTDTQYF. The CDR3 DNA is TGTGCCTTAGCCGACGACACAGATACGCAGTATTTT.

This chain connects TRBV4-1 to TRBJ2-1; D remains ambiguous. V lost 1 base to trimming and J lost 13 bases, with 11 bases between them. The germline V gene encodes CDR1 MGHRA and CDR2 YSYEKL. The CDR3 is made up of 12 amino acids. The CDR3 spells CASSQVEATQFF. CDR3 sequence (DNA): TGCGCCAGCAGCCAAGTGGAAGCGACTCAGTTCTTC.

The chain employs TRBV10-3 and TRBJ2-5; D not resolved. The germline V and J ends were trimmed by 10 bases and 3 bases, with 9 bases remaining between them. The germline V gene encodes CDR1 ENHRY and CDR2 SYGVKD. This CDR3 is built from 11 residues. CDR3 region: CATIPEETQYF. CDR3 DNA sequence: TGTGCCACCATACCCGAAGAGACCCAGTACTTC.

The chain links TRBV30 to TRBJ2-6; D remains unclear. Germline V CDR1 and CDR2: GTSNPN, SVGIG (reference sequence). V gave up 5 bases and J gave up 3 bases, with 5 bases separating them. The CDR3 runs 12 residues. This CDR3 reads CAWQNGANVLTF. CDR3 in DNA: TGTGCCTGGCAAAATGGGGCCAACGTCCTGACTTTC.

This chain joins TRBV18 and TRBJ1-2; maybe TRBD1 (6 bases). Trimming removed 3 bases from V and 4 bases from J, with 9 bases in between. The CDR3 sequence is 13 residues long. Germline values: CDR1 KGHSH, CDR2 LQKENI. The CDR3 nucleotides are TGTGCCAGCTCACCTGACAGGTCCTATGGCTACACCTTC. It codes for CASSPDRSYGYTF.

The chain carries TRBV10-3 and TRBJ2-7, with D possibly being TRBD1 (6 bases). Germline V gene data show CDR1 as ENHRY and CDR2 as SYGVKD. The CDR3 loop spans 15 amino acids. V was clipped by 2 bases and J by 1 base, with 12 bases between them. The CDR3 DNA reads TGTGCCATCAGTGAGGACAGGACCGCATCCTACGAGCAGTACTTC. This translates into CAISEDRTASYEQYF.

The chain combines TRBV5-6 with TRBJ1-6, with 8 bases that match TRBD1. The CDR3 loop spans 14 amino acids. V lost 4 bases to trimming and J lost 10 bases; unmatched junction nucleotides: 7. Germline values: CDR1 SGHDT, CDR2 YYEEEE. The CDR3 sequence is CASSLQGAGSPLHF. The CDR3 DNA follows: TGTGCCAGCAGCCTTCAGGGGGCAGGATCACCCCTCCACTTT.

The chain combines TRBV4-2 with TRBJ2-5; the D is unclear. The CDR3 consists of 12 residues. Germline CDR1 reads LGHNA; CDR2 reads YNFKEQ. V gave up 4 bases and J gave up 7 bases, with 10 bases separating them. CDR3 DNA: TGTGCCAGCAGCCCAGAAACGGGGACCCAGTACTTC. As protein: CASSPETGTQYF.

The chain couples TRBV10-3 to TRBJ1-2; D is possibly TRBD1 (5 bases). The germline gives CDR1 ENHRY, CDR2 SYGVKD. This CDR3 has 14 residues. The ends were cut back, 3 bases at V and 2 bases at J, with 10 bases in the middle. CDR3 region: CAISDRRQNYGYTF. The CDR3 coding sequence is TGTGCCATCAGTGATCGCCGACAGAACTATGGCTACACCTTC.

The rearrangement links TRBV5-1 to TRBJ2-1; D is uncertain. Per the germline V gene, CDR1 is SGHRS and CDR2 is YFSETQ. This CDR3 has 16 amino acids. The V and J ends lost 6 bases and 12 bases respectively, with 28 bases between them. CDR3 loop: CASTPAVGLSNDGQFF. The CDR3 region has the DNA TGCGCCAGCACTCCGGCGGTAGGTTTGAGTAATGATGGGCAGTTCTTC.

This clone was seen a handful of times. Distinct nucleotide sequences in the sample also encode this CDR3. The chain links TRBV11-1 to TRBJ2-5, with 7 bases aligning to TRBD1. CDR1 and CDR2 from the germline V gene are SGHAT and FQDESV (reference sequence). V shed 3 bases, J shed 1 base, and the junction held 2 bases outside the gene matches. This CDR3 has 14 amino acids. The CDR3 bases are TGTGCCAGCAGCTTCGACAGGGTCCAAGAGACCCAGTACTTC. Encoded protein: CASSFDRVQETQYF.

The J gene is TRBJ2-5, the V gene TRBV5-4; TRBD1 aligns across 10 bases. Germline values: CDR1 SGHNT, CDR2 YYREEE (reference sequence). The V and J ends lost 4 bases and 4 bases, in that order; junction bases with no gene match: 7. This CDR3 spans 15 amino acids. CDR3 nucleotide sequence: TGTGCCAGCAGCACCCGACAGGGGGCGGGAGAGACCCAGTACTTC. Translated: CASSTRQGAGETQYF.